A selection of T cell receptor beta chains follows, all from one sample in a study of beta chain features in type 1 diabetes. The repertoire was sequenced with immunoSEQ multiplex PCR; TCRdb's copy has only in-frame clones and lacks some. The repertoire has some 150,000 clones, 7% to 9.5% of them found once; the top ten carry roughly 0.72%. Sequencing was done on a sample of central memory CD4+ T cells from blood. The source is a woman in her 30s with type 1 diabetes. CDR3s leave out the opening cysteine and the closing phenylalanine or tryptophan. Each record gives: V gene, J gene, CDR3 protein.

V gene: TRBV9; J gene: TRBJ2-5; CDR3 protein: ASSGTIAGGGETQY
V gene: TRBV10-3; J gene: TRBJ2-1; CDR3 protein: AISESNSGNSASYNEQF
V gene: TRBV11-1; J gene: TRBJ2-1; CDR3 protein: ASSYSGGEQF
V gene: TRBV7-2; J gene: TRBJ2-2; CDR3 protein: ASTKRGGGRLGELF
V gene: TRBV5-1; J gene: TRBJ1-4; CDR3 protein: ASRKGAREKLF
V gene: TRBV27; J gene: TRBJ2-5; CDR3 protein: ASSSNGLVFPETQY
V gene: TRBV18; J gene: TRBJ2-1; CDR3 protein: ASSPPETGGDNEQF
V gene: TRBV7-9; J gene: TRBJ2-7; CDR3 protein: ASSPRWEAYEQY
V gene: TRBV27; J gene: TRBJ1-2; CDR3 protein: ASSPTWTGGYT
V gene: TRBV6-1; J gene: TRBJ1-4; CDR3 protein: ASSPGQDDEKLF
V gene: TRBV7-9; J gene: TRBJ1-1; CDR3 protein: ASIGTGLNTEAF
V gene: TRBV28; J gene: TRBJ1-5; CDR3 protein: ASSLGRVNQPQH
V gene: TRBV2; J gene: TRBJ2-5; CDR3 protein: ASRGLAGAETQY
V gene: TRBV5-1; J gene: TRBJ1-1; CDR3 protein: ASTEGADTEAF
V gene: TRBV5-1; J gene: TRBJ1-2; CDR3 protein: ASSFETAYGYT
V gene: TRBV7-2; J gene: TRBJ2-3; CDR3 protein: ASSLASGMNTQY